This section outlines one TCR beta chain sequence together with its context. Antigen: not known. The CDR3 covers 13 residues. Germline values: CDR1 SGHTA, CDR2 FQGTGA. Trimming left V 5 bases short and J 0 bases short, with 7 bases between. The data are from a study of T cell repertoires in cytomegalovirus infection. In the study overall: Through public TCR beta signatures, both CMV infection and matching HLA type were indicated.

TCRdb re-derived calls from the reads in MiXCR, one entry per CDR3 protein. The sample consists of over 300,000 distinct CDR3 sequences, roughly a sixth of them appearing once. Study findings and constraints: Cumulative public TCR beta family frequency identified carriers of CMV plus the relevant HLA. The study found HLA-C-restricted CMV-specific TCR beta clonotypes dominating the ex vivo response.

This sequence joins TRBV7-3 and TRBJ1-1; no firm D call. The sequence was collected from a human donor in good health (CMV status not recorded). Some clones in this sample may be carry-over from other donors' samples. Input material: PBMCs. CDR3 loop: CASSTTLNTEAFF. Here the CDR3 DNA reads TGTGCCAGCAGCACGACACTGAACACTGAAGCTTTCTTT.